This T cell receptor (beta chain) comes out of a study of memory CD4+ T cells and cytomegalovirus serostatus. Overall study: This sample comes from healthy Belgian adults, eight or nine CMV seropositive, approximately 23 seronegative. Notes on the study in general: CMV serostatus prediction reached median AUC around 0.94, or 0.89 with US-trained model. About 40% of the roughly 160 known CMV-associated TCRbeta sequences appeared in CD4+ memory.

Of note for this clone: Its matching antigen is unknown.

The sort gate was single viable CD3+CD4+CD8-CD45RO+ cells for memory CD4+ T cells. Data came from immunoSEQ multiplex PCR; TCRdb stores just in-frame clones and leaves some out. This table has some 52,000 clones, just over 75% appearing once. The origin of this receptor is an adult in good health and CMV-seronegative. The sequencing input was memory CD4+ T cells from blood.

The CDR3: CASSEQGAGYEQYF. The DNA of the CDR3 is TGTGCCAGCAGTGAACAGGGGGCCGGCTACGAGCAGTACTTC. The V gene is TRBV2, the J gene TRBJ2-7; 8 bases are shared with TRBD1. The trim removed 2 bases at V and 3 bases at J, leaving 3 bases unmatched. Germline V gene lookup returns CDR1 SNHLY and CDR2 FYNNEI. This CDR3 has 14 amino acids. The variable domain in full, with the rest retrieved from reference TRBV2 and TRBJ2-7, is EPEVTQTPSHQVTQMGQEVILRCVPISNHLYFYWYRQILGQKVEFLVSFYNNEISEKSEIFDDQFSVERPDGSNFTLKIRSTKLEDSAMYFCASSEQGAGYEQYFGPGTRLTVT.